A selection of T cell receptor beta chains follows, all from one sample in a study of blood T cell repertoires in COVID-19. Data came from immunoSEQ multiplex PCR; TCRdb stores just in-frame clones and leaves some out. The sample includes a few hundred thousand clones, approximately 87% of them seen just once. What was sequenced was peripheral blood. The receptors come from a man in his fifties or sixties with acute or convalescent COVID-19. Both conserved end residues are part of each CDR3. A D gene is named only where the DNA matches it firmly. Not all rows give a size; the values are once, few, many and, for expanded clones, a class.

D	V	J	size	DNA	CDR3
.	TRBV2	TRBJ1-1	once	TGTGCCAGCAGTGAAGGTCAGCAGGGGCTCAAGGGAGCTTTCTTT	CASSEGQQGLKGAFF
.	TRBV19	TRBJ2-2	.	TGTGCCAGTAGTGTACTTTTAGCCGGGGAGCTGTTTTTT	CASSVLLAGELFF
TRBD1	TRBV5-4	TRBJ2-3	.	TGTGCCAGCAGCTTGGGTGGGACAGGGGCATCAGATACGCAGTATTTT	CASSLGGTGASDTQYF
TRBD2	TRBV5-8	TRBJ2-7	once	TGTGCCAGCAGCTTGGAGGGCGGGAGAGGGTACGAGCAGTACTTC	CASSLEGGRGYEQYF
.	TRBV19	TRBJ1-4	.	TGTGCCAGTACTTCGTGGGGCAGGGATGAAAAACTGTTTTTT	CASTSWGRDEKLFF
.	TRBV14	TRBJ2-7	many	TGTGCCAGCAGCCAAGGCGGGACTCTTTCCTACGAGCAGTACTTC	CASSQGGTLSYEQYF
.	TRBV15	TRBJ1-4	.	TGTGCCACCAGCCTGCTGAGTGAAAAACTGTTTTTT	CATSLLSEKLFF
.	TRBV6-5	TRBJ2-2	few	TGTGCCAGCAGTTACTCCAGGGGACCTCCCACCGGGGAGCTGTTTTTT	CASSYSRGPPTGELFF
.	TRBV6-6	TRBJ1-1	.	TGTGCCAGCCAGTTTGGACAGAGGAAAGAAGGCACTGAAGCTTTCTTT	CASQFGQRKEGTEAFF
TRBD2	TRBV11-3	TRBJ2-1	.	TGTGCCAGCAGCTTCGGACTAGCGGGGGCAAATGAGCAGTTCTTC	CASSFGLAGANEQFF
.	TRBV6-5	TRBJ1-3	.	TGTGCCAGCAGTTTGGACAGCACCGCTGGAAACACCATATATTTT	CASSLDSTAGNTIYF
TRBD1	TRBV6-2/TRBV6-3	TRBJ1-1	.	TGTGCCAGCAGTTATTCAGGCTCCGGGGACAGGGGGCGGGCTTTCTTT	CASSYSGSGDRGRAFF
.	TRBV4-2	TRBJ1-1	few	TGTGCCAGCAGGAGGACCTGGACAGAAAGAAACACTGAAGCTTTCTTT	CASRRTWTERNTEAFF
TRBD2	TRBV7-3	TRBJ2-1	.	TGTGCCAGCAGTAGGCGGGAGGTCACCAGAGATGAGCAGTTCTTC	CASSRREVTRDEQFF
.	TRBV6-5	TRBJ1-6	.	TGTGCCAGCAGTTACTCGACCTCAGGGCTGAATTCACCCCTCCACTTT	CASSYSTSGLNSPLHF
TRBD1	TRBV5-4	TRBJ2-7	few	TGTGCCAGCAGCTCACCCGGCACAGGGGTCTCCTACGAGCAGTACTTC	CASSSPGTGVSYEQYF
.	TRBV7-2	TRBJ2-3	.	TGTGCCAGCAGCTTAGGATCTAGCTTTAACGCAGATACGCAGTATTTT	CASSLGSSFNADTQYF
.	TRBV6-2/TRBV6-3	TRBJ2-7	once	TGTGCCAGCAGTTACGGCGGGATAAGGGACTACGAGCAGTACTTC	CASSYGGIRDYEQYF
TRBD1	TRBV18	TRBJ1-1	.	TGTGCCAGCTCACAACGGGACAGGCAATCTGAAGCTTTCTTT	CASSQRDRQSEAFF
.	TRBV5-1	TRBJ1-6	.	TGCGCCAGCAGCCCCGATGGCATCGGCGGCAAGTCACCCCTCCACTTT	CASSPDGIGGKSPLHF
TRBD2	TRBV7-2	TRBJ2-6	.	TGTGCCAGCAGCCAAGCGCTTCAAGCGGGAGGGTCTGGGGCCAACGTCCTGACTTTC	CASSQALQAGGSGANVLTF
.	TRBV10-3	TRBJ1-1	.	TGTGCCATCAGTGAGCGCCCGGACACTCCATGGAAGGCTGAAGCTTTCTTT	CAISERPDTPWKAEAFF
.	TRBV5-1	TRBJ2-7	.	TGCGCCAGCAGCCTGGGAGAACCCTCCTACGAGCAGTACTTC	CASSLGEPSYEQYF
TRBD2	TRBV6-4	TRBJ2-3	.	TGTGCCAGCAGCGTGACTAGCAGGAGCACAGATACGCAGTATTTT	CASSVTSRSTDTQYF
.	TRBV11-3	TRBJ2-1	.	TGTGCCAGCAGCTTTTACAGCAACAATGAGCAGTTCTTC	CASSFYSNNEQFF
.	TRBV28	TRBJ2-2	.	TGTGCCAGCAGACCACGGTCTAGCGTGAACACCGGGGAGCTGTTTTTT	CASRPRSSVNTGELFF
.	TRBV11-3	TRBJ1-2	.	TGTGCCAGCAGCAGGGGCAGGGCTAACTATGGCTACACCTTC	CASSRGRANYGYTF
.	TRBV6-5	TRBJ1-4	once	TGTGCCAGCAGTTACAATCGACAGCGTAATGAAAAACTGTTTTTT	CASSYNRQRNEKLFF
TRBD1	TRBV5-1	TRBJ2-7	.	TGCGCCAGCAGCTTGGGGGACAGGGTGGCCTACGAGCAGTACTTC	CASSLGDRVAYEQYF
.	TRBV19	TRBJ2-7	.	TGTGCCAGTAGTATACGGGACAAGCCCTACGAGCAGTACTTC	CASSIRDKPYEQYF
.	TRBV7-3	TRBJ2-3	.	TGTGCCAGCAGCTTGGACAGTCGCACAGATACGCAGTATTTT	CASSLDSRTDTQYF
TRBD1	TRBV7-9	TRBJ1-2	.	TGTGCCAGCACCCCGACAGGGAGTGAGAATGGCTACACCTTC	CASTPTGSENGYTF
TRBD2	TRBV24-1	TRBJ2-2	few	TGTGCCACCAGTGCCCGGGGGGGCCTAGCGGGGAACACCGGGGAGCTGTTTTTT	CATSARGGLAGNTGELFF
.	TRBV7-6	TRBJ1-6	.	TGTGCCAGCAGCTCCCGATTAGCAGGGGTAAATTCACCCCTCCACTTT	CASSSRLAGVNSPLHF
.	TRBV2	TRBJ1-6	.	TGTGCCAGCTCAGGGCAGGAAAATTCACCCCTCCACTTT	CASSGQENSPLHF
.	TRBV30	TRBJ1-3	.	TGTGCCTGGACCGAACTCCTACTCTCTGGAAACACCATATATTTT	CAWTELLLSGNTIYF
TRBD2	TRBV28	TRBJ2-2	once	TGTGCCAGCAGTTCCCCCGCGGGGCGGGAGTTTCCCGGGGAGCTGTTTTTT	CASSSPAGREFPGELFF
.	TRBV4-3	TRBJ2-3	.	TGCGCCAGCAGCCCGGACTCAAACACAGATACGCAGTATTTT	CASSPDSNTDTQYF
.	TRBV11-1	TRBJ2-1	.	TGTGCCAGCAGTCTTCTTCGCGGAGGCGACAATGAGCAGTTCTTC	CASSLLRGGDNEQFF
TRBD1	TRBV5-1	TRBJ1-2	.	TGCGCCAGCAGCTTGGGGGACAGGGTCCTTAACTATGGCTACACCTTC	CASSLGDRVLNYGYTF
TRBD2	TRBV11-3	TRBJ2-5	.	TGTGCCAGCAGCTTAGATTCAGCGGGGGGCAGGGAGACCCAGTACTTC	CASSLDSAGGRETQYF
TRBD2	TRBV18	TRBJ2-1	few	TGTGCCAGCTCACCAACGCAACTAGCGCATTCCTACAATGAGCAGTTCTTC	CASSPTQLAHSYNEQFF
.	TRBV5-6	TRBJ2-1	.	TGTGCCAGCAGCTCCTCTTTTGCGGGCTCCTACAATGAGCAGTTCTTC	CASSSSFAGSYNEQFF
.	TRBV28	TRBJ2-2	few	TGTGCCAGCGATGACAGGAACACCGGGGAGCTGTTTTTT	CASDDRNTGELFF
.	TRBV4-2	TRBJ1-5	.	TGTGCCAGCAGCCCCGCTGGGGGCGTTCAGCCCCAGCATTTT	CASSPAGGVQPQHF
TRBD1	TRBV9	TRBJ2-3	.	TGTGCCAGCAGCGTAGCAGGGGGCGCAACAGATACGCAGTATTTT	CASSVAGGATDTQYF
.	TRBV19	TRBJ1-2	.	TGTGCCAGTAGTTTCGGGGTTAACTATGGCTACACCTTC	CASSFGVNYGYTF
TRBD2	TRBV5-1	TRBJ2-3	.	TGCGCCAGCAGCTCGCAACCGGGACTAGCGGGAGGGAGCGGCACAGATACGCAGTATTTT	CASSSQPGLAGGSGTDTQYF
.	TRBV28	TRBJ1-1	.	TGTGCCAGCAGCCCTACTACGGAGGGGAACACTGAAGCTTTCTTT	CASSPTTEGNTEAFF
.	TRBV6-2/TRBV6-3	TRBJ2-2	.	TGTGCCAGCAGCCAACTAGGACCTACCGGGGAGCTGTTTTTT	CASSQLGPTGELFF
.	TRBV3-1/TRBV3-2	TRBJ2-5	few	TGTGCCAGCAGCCGTGGAGCTCAAGAGACCCAGTACTTC	CASSRGAQETQYF